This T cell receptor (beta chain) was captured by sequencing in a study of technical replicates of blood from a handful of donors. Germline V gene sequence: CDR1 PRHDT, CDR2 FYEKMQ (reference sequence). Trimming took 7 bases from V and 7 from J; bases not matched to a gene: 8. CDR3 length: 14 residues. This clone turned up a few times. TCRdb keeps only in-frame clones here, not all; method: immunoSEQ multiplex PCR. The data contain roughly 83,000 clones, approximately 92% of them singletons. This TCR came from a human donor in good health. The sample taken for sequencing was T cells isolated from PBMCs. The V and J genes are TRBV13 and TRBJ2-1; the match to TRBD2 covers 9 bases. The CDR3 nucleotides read TGTGCCAGCAATAGACTAGCGGTCCCTAATGAGCAGTTCTTC. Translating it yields CASNRLAVPNEQFF.